A selection of T cell receptor beta chains follows, all from one sample in a study of early T cells in non-severe SARS-CoV-2 infection. TCRdb reanalysed the 5' RACE reads using MiXCR and keeps one entry per CDR3 protein. Of some 78,000 distinct CDR3 sequences listed, roughly 13% are singletons. Input material: whole blood. All receptors come from an adult who was a healthcare worker with PCR-confirmed SARS-CoV-2 infection or an uninfected control (not recorded which). CDR3s include the opening cysteine and the closing phenylalanine or tryptophan. D genes are given only for firm matches. Size values are once, few and many counts, or a class for expanded clones, and some rows have none.

size	V	J	D	DNA	CDR3
NA	TRBV6-6	TRBJ2-7	TRBD1	TGTGCCAGCAGTCTCGGGACAGGGGGCTCCTACGAGCAGTACTTC	CASSLGTGGSYEQYF
many	TRBV12-3/TRBV12-4	TRBJ1-2	TRBD1	TGTGCCAGCAGCCCCGGGACAGGGGATCTTACTGGCTACACCTTC	CASSPGTGDLTGYTF
few	TRBV5-1	TRBJ2-7	NA	TGCGCCAGCAGCTCTCGAGGTCCCTCCTACGAGCAGTACTTC	CASSSRGPSYEQYF
NA	TRBV5-1	TRBJ1-1	NA	TGCGCCAGCAGCTTATTTACGGGCCGCCGGATCACTGAAGCTTTCTTT	CASSLFTGRRITEAFF
many	TRBV7-2	TRBJ2-3	NA	TGTGCCAGCAGCCCCTACCCCTTAGACGATACGCAGTATTTT	CASSPYPLDDTQYF
few	TRBV28	TRBJ2-2	TRBD1	TGTGCCAGCAGTAAGACAGGGGTTGGAACCGGGGAGCTGTTTTTT	CASSKTGVGTGELFF
many	TRBV19	TRBJ2-7	TRBD1	TGTGCCAGTAGCAAGGACAGGGGGATGAGCTACGAGCAGTACTTC	CASSKDRGMSYEQYF
NA	TRBV7-3	TRBJ2-2	TRBD1	TGTGCCAGCAGCCGGATGACAGGGGGCAGCACCGGGGAGCTGTTTTTT	CASSRMTGGSTGELFF
NA	TRBV6-6	TRBJ1-5	NA	TGTGCCAGCATTTGGACGGGCTATAGCAATCAGCCCCAGCATTTT	CASIWTGYSNQPQHF
many	TRBV5-1	TRBJ2-1	NA	TGCGCCAGCAGCTTGGATGGGGTGAATGAGCAGTTCTTC	CASSLDGVNEQFF
few	TRBV28	TRBJ2-7	TRBD2	TGTGCCAGCAGTTCTCCTGGGACTAGCGGCTACGAGCAGTACTTC	CASSSPGTSGYEQYF
many	TRBV6-5	TRBJ1-5	NA	TGTGCCAGCAAAAGGGAAGGGGATCAGCCCCAGCATTTT	CASKREGDQPQHF
many	TRBV9	TRBJ2-1	NA	TGTGCCAGCAGCGTAGCTGGCCGGAATGAGCAGTTCTTC	CASSVAGRNEQFF
few	TRBV29-1	TRBJ1-1	NA	TGCAGCGTTGCCTGGCCTGAATGGATGAACACTGAAGCTTTCTTT	CSVAWPEWMNTEAFF
few	TRBV11-3	TRBJ2-2	NA	TGTGCCAGCAGCATAAGCCTAAACACCGGGGAGCTGTTTTTT	CASSISLNTGELFF
many	TRBV20-1	TRBJ2-7	NA	TGCAGTGCTAGCGCCCAGCGGGTCTCCTACGAGCAGTACTTC	CSASAQRVSYEQYF
many	TRBV29-1	TRBJ1-1	NA	TGCAGCGCTCCCCGTCAAGGGACTGAAGCTTTCTTT	CSAPRQGTEAFF
NA	TRBV10-3	TRBJ2-1	NA	TGTGCCATCAGTGAAATCGCCGGCCATGAGCAGTTCTTC	CAISEIAGHEQFF
NA	TRBV7-8	TRBJ2-3	NA	TGTGCCAGCAGCTTAGGGAGGTACCTAGATACGCAGTATTTT	CASSLGRYLDTQYF
few	TRBV7-9	TRBJ2-6	NA	TGTGCCAGCAGCACATCAGGGGTAGGGGCCAACGTCCTGACTTTC	CASSTSGVGANVLTF
few	TRBV7-9	TRBJ2-5	NA	TGTGCCAGCAGCTTCCAAGGAGAGACCCAGTACTTC	CASSFQGETQYF
many	TRBV12-3/TRBV12-4	TRBJ1-2	TRBD1	TGTGCCAGCAGTCTCAACAGGGGCCGACACTATGGCTACACCTTC	CASSLNRGRHYGYTF
NA	TRBV7-9	TRBJ2-3	TRBD2	TGTGCCAGCAGCTCCAGGACTAGCGGGGGTTCTAGCACAGATACGCAGTATTTT	CASSSRTSGGSSTDTQYF
few	TRBV20-1	TRBJ1-5	NA	TGCAGTGCTAGAGATATAGGACTTAGCAATCAGCCCCAGCATTTT	CSARDIGLSNQPQHF
many	TRBV18	TRBJ1-1	NA	TGTGCCAGCTCACCACCCGACGGAACGAACACTGAAGCTTTCTTT	CASSPPDGTNTEAFF
many	TRBV27	TRBJ1-1	TRBD1	TGTGCCAGCAGTTTCCAGACAGGGATGGGCACTGAAGCTTTCTTT	CASSFQTGMGTEAFF
NA	TRBV20-1	TRBJ1-1	NA	TGCAGTGCTAGTTTCGTCAGGGGCGCAAGTATTGAAGCTTTCTTT	CSASFVRGASIEAFF
many	TRBV29-1	TRBJ2-3	NA	TGCAGCGCCGGGACACCATCAGATACGCAGTATTTT	CSAGTPSDTQYF
once	TRBV27	TRBJ2-5	NA	TGTGCCAGCAGTTTATCTAGGACCCAGTACTTC	CASSLSRTQYF
many	TRBV7-2	TRBJ1-3	NA	TGTGCCAGCAGCCCCCGCCTACAGCGTGGAAACACCATATATTTT	CASSPRLQRGNTIYF
NA	TRBV18	TRBJ2-5	NA	TGTGCCAGCTCACCACCGGAGGCGACAGAGACCCAGTACTTC	CASSPPEATETQYF
NA	TRBV15	TRBJ2-2	NA	TGTGCCACCAGCACCACCCAAGGGCTTCGAACCGGGGAGCTGTTTTTT	CATSTTQGLRTGELFF
NA	TRBV29-1	TRBJ2-7	TRBD1	TGCAGCGCTCTCTTACAGGGGGCCGCTTCCTACGAGCAGTACTTC	CSALLQGAASYEQYF
NA	TRBV7-9	TRBJ2-7	NA	TGTGCCAGCAGCTTCACAGGATCCTACGAGCAGTACTTC	CASSFTGSYEQYF